This TCR beta chain originates from a study of STAT5B mutations in CD4+ large granular lymphocyte leukemia. Study-wide context: The CDR3 'QG' motif was associated with a particular HLA allele among healthy donors.

There are 13 residues in the CDR3. V lost 5 bases, J lost 0 bases, and 7 bases lay in between. Germline CDR1 reads SGHDN; CDR2 reads FVKESK. This table comes from immunoSEQ multiplex PCR, and its TCRdb copy is limited to in-frame clones, with some not included. This table has over 25,000 clones, 70% to 75% appearing once. The TCR sequence derives from a human donor in good health. Specimen: CD4+ T cells from blood buffy coats. V and J are TRBV14 and TRBJ1-1; D is undetermined. The CDR3 bases are TGTGCCAGCAGCACAACACTGAACACTGAAGCTTTCTTT. It yields the protein CASSTTLNTEAFF.